A selection of T cell receptor beta chains follows, all from one sample in a study of T-cell reconstitution after alpha-beta-depleted transplantation in children. TCRdb redid the calling of the PCR reads with MiXCR, one entry per CDR3 protein. The sample holds about 610,000 distinct CDR3 sequences, 10% to 13% seen once. The sequenced sample was PBMCs from the stem cell graft donor, obtained from the stem cell graft. The source is a human donor who donated a stem cell graft to a child with acute myeloid leukemia. Both conserved end residues are part of each CDR3. Fields, in order: D gene, J gene, V gene, clone size, CDR3 protein, CDR3 DNA. A D gene is named only where the DNA matches it firmly. Size values are once, few and many counts, or a class for expanded clones, and some rows have none.

NA TRBJ2-5 TRBV12-5 few CASIQDTAQYF TGTGCTAGTATACAGGATACGGCCCAGTACTTC
NA TRBJ2-7 TRBV29-1 many CSVRRGSYEQYF TGCAGCGTCCGACGGGGCTCCTACGAGCAGTACTTC
TRBD2 TRBJ2-2 TRBV20-1 few CSARLRLAGGRNTGELFF TGCAGTGCTAGATTGAGACTAGCGGGAGGTCGGAACACCGGGGAGCTGTTTTTT
NA TRBJ2-1 TRBV12-3/TRBV12-4 many CASSQVNEQFF TGTGCCAGCAGCCAAGTCAATGAGCAGTTCTTC
NA TRBJ1-2 TRBV20-1 many CSARAGGYTF TGCAGTGCTAGAGCAGGGGGCTACACCTTC
NA TRBJ1-1 TRBV7-3 few CASSLLAANTEAFF TGTGCCAGCAGCTTACTCGCGGCGAACACTGAAGCTTTCTTT
NA TRBJ1-5 TRBV12-3/TRBV12-4 NA CASQRGRNQPQHF TGTGCCAGCCAGCGAGGGAGAAATCAGCCCCAGCATTTT
NA TRBJ2-1 TRBV9 few CASSVDWGLEGADEQFF TGTGCCAGCAGCGTAGATTGGGGACTAGAGGGGGCCGATGAGCAGTTCTTC
TRBD2 TRBJ2-5 TRBV7-2 few CASSFATSGTETQYF TGTGCCAGCAGCTTTGCGACTAGCGGGACGGAGACCCAGTACTTC
NA TRBJ2-1 TRBV6-4 few CASSAGLGGYNEQFF TGTGCCAGCAGTGCTGGACTAGGGGGGTACAATGAGCAGTTCTTC
NA TRBJ1-5 TRBV20-1 many CSAGGRSYNQPQHF TGCAGTGCTGGGGGACGGTCGTACAATCAGCCCCAGCATTTT
NA TRBJ1-4 TRBV6-5 many CASQAPKSEKLFF TGTGCCAGCCAGGCCCCAAAGAGTGAAAAACTGTTTTTT
TRBD2 TRBJ2-3 TRBV10-3 few CAISGGADPDTQYF TGTGCCATCAGCGGGGGGGCTGATCCAGATACGCAGTATTTT
NA TRBJ2-2 TRBV7-9 NA CASSLGTIQGPTGELFF TGTGCCAGCAGCTTAGGAACTATACAGGGACCCACCGGGGAGCTGTTTTTT
NA TRBJ2-5 TRBV10-3 NA CAISAAGGEETQYF TGTGCCATCAGTGCGGCAGGGGGGGAAGAGACCCAGTACTTC